This T cell receptor beta chain originates from a study of shared clonotypes between healthy human individuals. This CDR3 is built from 14 residues. Germline CDR1 reads SGHTA; CDR2 reads FQGTGA. V was clipped by 4 bases and J by 0 bases, with 8 bases between them. Donors were healthy HIV-negative adults without recent acute infections or vaccinations. Deep was the level at which the assay was run. The table came from immunoSEQ multiplex PCR; TCRdb's copy has only in-frame clones and leaves some out. The data show about 1 million clones, with about 75% seen just once and 1.4% to 1.5% held by the top ten.

Sequencing was done on a sample of memory CD4+ T cells sorted from blood. The subset denotes: CD45RA-negative fraction. J is TRBJ2-3 and V is TRBV7-3, with D tentatively TRBD1 (6 bases). The sequence came from a man aged 18-30 years in good health. CDR3 coding DNA: TGTGCCAGCAGCTCAGGGGTTAGCACAGATACGCAGTATTTT. Translation gives CASSSGVSTDTQYF.